Below are 3 T cell receptor beta chains sequenced from a single sample in a study of technical replicates of blood from several donors. The data were produced by immunoSEQ multiplex PCR, yet TCRdb's version contains in-frame clones alone and is incomplete. The table records about 66,000 clones, 92% of them present only once. Sequencing used T cells isolated from PBMCs. These receptors were collected from a human donor in good health.

The rearrangement joins TRBV29-1 to TRBJ2-1; TRBD1 matches 7 bases. V dropped 7 bases and J dropped 7; count of bases not matched to a gene: 7. This CDR3 is built from 12 residues. The germline V gene has CDR1 SQVTM and CDR2 ANQGSEA. CDR3 sequence reads: CSDTTGVNEQFF. The CDR3 nucleotides read TGCAGCGACACTACAGGGGTTAATGAGCAGTTCTTC.

The chain joins TRBV27 to TRBJ2-7; 9 nucleotides match TRBD1. The trim removed 0 bases at V and 4 bases at J, leaving 4 bases unmatched. Germline V gene data show CDR1 as MNHEY and CDR2 as SMNVEV (reference sequence). The CDR3 runs 15 residues. The CDR3 loop reads CASSLSDRGAYEQYF. CDR3 DNA sequence: TGTGCCAGCAGTTTATCTGACAGGGGGGCGTACGAGCAGTACTTC.

The V gene is TRBV4-2, the J gene TRBJ2-7; 7 bases fit TRBD1. CDR1 and CDR2 from the germline V gene are LGHNA and YNFKEQ. With 0 bases clipped from V and 3 bases from J, the junction kept 8 bases outside the gene matches. This CDR3 region has 16 residues. CDR3 amino acids: CASSQEQGNSFYEQYF. CDR3 nucleotide sequence: TGTGCCAGCAGCCAAGAACAGGGGAATTCCTTCTACGAGCAGTACTTC.